This T cell receptor (beta chain) emerged from a study of CD8 T cells in Susac syndrome. Overall study context: Susac syndrome patients were untreated, on corticosteroids with some adding intravenous immunoglobulin, or on intravenous immunoglobulin only.

The CDR3 spans 15 residues. Germline V lookup: CDR1 WSHSY, CDR2 SAAADI. V dropped 6 bases and J dropped 5; count of bases not matched to a gene: 7. RNA totalling roughly 0.45 to 1 ug underwent reverse transcription with random hexamers. Across 54 Vbeta and 13 Jbeta, immunoSEQ multiplex PCR amplified TCR beta CDR3. TCRdb re-analysed the immunoSEQ multiplex PCR reads in MiXCR, keeping a single row per CDR3 protein. There are about 190,000 distinct CDR3 sequences in the sample; approximately 96% occur only once, and 0.075% to 0.1% lies in the top ten. The sequencing input was CD4+ T cells from PBMCs. The TCR comes from a human donor with Susac syndrome. V and J are TRBV10-2 and TRBJ2-1; 10 bases are shared with TRBD2. The DNA for the CDR3 is TGCGCCAGCAGCGTTAGCGGGGGGCCCAACAATGAGCAGTTCTTC. Encoded protein: CASSVSGGPNNEQFF.